This is a list of T cell receptor beta chains from one sample in a study of T cells after posttransplantation cyclophosphamide. The table came from immunoSEQ multiplex PCR; TCRdb's copy has only in-frame clones and leaves some out. The sample offers fewer than 35,000 clones and no singletons, the top ten holding approximately 4.3%. Sequenced: PBMCs. These receptors were obtained from a woman aged 25 to 39 in good health and a related stem cell transplant donor. Each CDR3 is given with its conserved first and last residue. The order of the fields is clone size, J gene, V gene, D gene, CDR3 protein, CDR3 DNA. The D gene is left open where the match is weak. Size values are once, few and many counts, or a class for expanded clones, and some rows have none.

clone_size: many
j_call: TRBJ2-7
v_call: TRBV27
d_call: .
cdr3_aa: CASSLGRGGEQYF
cdr3_nt: TGTGCCAGCAGTTTAGGCAGGGGTGGCGAGCAGTACTTC

clone_size: few
j_call: TRBJ2-5
v_call: TRBV5-4
d_call: TRBD2
cdr3_aa: CASRLTRGVEETQYF
cdr3_nt: TGTGCCAGCAGATTAACGCGGGGGGTCGAAGAGACCCAGTACTTC

clone_size: few
j_call: TRBJ2-5
v_call: TRBV15
d_call: TRBD1
cdr3_aa: CATSTGQQETQYF
cdr3_nt: TGTGCCACCAGCACGGGACAGCAAGAGACCCAGTACTTC

clone_size: many
j_call: TRBJ2-1
v_call: TRBV12-3/TRBV12-4
d_call: TRBD2
cdr3_aa: CASSLGLAGGNEQFF
cdr3_nt: TGTGCCAGCAGTTTAGGGCTAGCGGGGGGAAATGAGCAGTTCTTC

clone_size: many
j_call: TRBJ2-7
v_call: TRBV6-6
d_call: TRBD1
cdr3_aa: CASSDTGGYSYEQYF
cdr3_nt: TGTGCCAGCAGTGACACAGGGGGCTACTCCTACGAGCAGTACTTC

clone_size: few
j_call: TRBJ1-1
v_call: TRBV18
d_call: TRBD1
cdr3_aa: CASSRLDRGNTEAFF
cdr3_nt: TGTGCCAGCTCACGACTCGACAGGGGGAACACTGAAGCTTTCTTT

clone_size: few
j_call: TRBJ2-7
v_call: TRBV11-2
d_call: .
cdr3_aa: CASSLTGGYVYEQYF
cdr3_nt: TGTGCCAGCAGCTTAACGGGGGGCTACGTCTACGAGCAGTACTTC

clone_size: many
j_call: TRBJ2-2
v_call: TRBV9
d_call: .
cdr3_aa: CASSVSAGAVTGELFF
cdr3_nt: TGTGCCAGCAGCGTATCGGCAGGGGCGGTAACCGGGGAGCTGTTTTTT

clone_size: many
j_call: TRBJ1-1
v_call: TRBV7-9
d_call: .
cdr3_aa: CASSRQIMNTEAFF
cdr3_nt: TGTGCCAGCAGCCGACAGATAATGAACACTGAAGCTTTCTTT

clone_size: many
j_call: TRBJ2-1
v_call: TRBV10-3
d_call: .
cdr3_aa: CAISSTSGYNEQFF
cdr3_nt: TGTGCCATCAGTTCGACGTCGGGCTACAATGAGCAGTTCTTC

clone_size: many
j_call: TRBJ2-1
v_call: TRBV4-3
d_call: .
cdr3_aa: CASSQGLRSYNEQFF
cdr3_nt: TGCGCCAGCAGCCAGGGACTTCGCTCCTACAATGAGCAGTTCTTC

clone_size: many
j_call: TRBJ2-1
v_call: TRBV13
d_call: TRBD2
cdr3_aa: CASSLRNPGLAGYEQFF
cdr3_nt: TGTGCCAGCAGCCTCCGAAATCCGGGACTAGCGGGGTATGAGCAGTTCTTC

clone_size: many
j_call: TRBJ2-7
v_call: TRBV19
d_call: TRBD1
cdr3_aa: CASRRQGSSYEQYF
cdr3_nt: TGTGCCAGTAGGCGACAGGGGAGCTCCTACGAGCAGTACTTC

clone_size: .
j_call: TRBJ1-2
v_call: TRBV5-1
d_call: TRBD1
cdr3_aa: CASSLGQGGFWGYTF
cdr3_nt: TGCGCCAGCAGCTTAGGACAGGGCGGGTTTTGGGGCTACACCTTC

clone_size: .
j_call: TRBJ2-4
v_call: TRBV15
d_call: .
cdr3_aa: CATSMNLRGVVLAKNIQYF
cdr3_nt: TGTGCCACCAGCATGAATCTTCGGGGAGTCGTGTTGGCCAAAAACATTCAGTACTTC

clone_size: .
j_call: TRBJ2-5
v_call: TRBV5-1
d_call: .
cdr3_aa: CASSLGQEETQYF
cdr3_nt: TGCGCCAGCAGCTTGGGGCAAGAAGAGACCCAGTACTTC

clone_size: .
j_call: TRBJ1-2
v_call: TRBV9
d_call: .
cdr3_aa: CASSDRVSGYTF
cdr3_nt: TGTGCCAGCAGCGACAGGGTTTCAGGCTACACCTTC

clone_size: .
j_call: TRBJ1-5
v_call: TRBV7-2
d_call: TRBD1
cdr3_aa: CASSLSRGRAQPQHF
cdr3_nt: TGTGCCAGCAGCTTATCCAGGGGGCGGGCTCAGCCCCAGCATTTT

clone_size: many
j_call: TRBJ1-2
v_call: TRBV6-2/TRBV6-3
d_call: TRBD1
cdr3_aa: CASSSGDRDLRDYGYTF
cdr3_nt: TGTGCCAGCAGTTCGGGGGACAGGGACCTTAGGGACTATGGCTACACCTTC

clone_size: many
j_call: TRBJ1-1
v_call: TRBV2
d_call: .
cdr3_aa: CASLVTEVNAEAFF
cdr3_nt: TGTGCCAGCCTAGTTACTGAGGTAAACGCTGAAGCTTTCTTT

clone_size: many
j_call: TRBJ1-1
v_call: TRBV5-1
d_call: TRBD1
cdr3_aa: CASSLGTGVGEAFF
cdr3_nt: TGCGCCAGCAGCTTGGGGACAGGGGTAGGTGAAGCTTTCTTT

clone_size: many
j_call: TRBJ1-2
v_call: TRBV7-2
d_call: .
cdr3_aa: CASSPRTDAPYGYTF
cdr3_nt: TGTGCCAGCAGCCCTCGGACAGATGCTCCCTATGGCTACACCTTC

clone_size: many
j_call: TRBJ1-6
v_call: TRBV4-1
d_call: TRBD1
cdr3_aa: CASSLVAGGTLHF
cdr3_nt: TGCGCCAGCAGCCTCGTGGCAGGGGGGACCCTCCACTTT

clone_size: many
j_call: TRBJ1-5
v_call: TRBV7-2
d_call: TRBD1
cdr3_aa: CASSSRQGVYSNQPQHF
cdr3_nt: TGTGCCAGCAGCAGTCGACAGGGGGTCTATAGCAATCAGCCCCAGCATTTT

clone_size: .
j_call: TRBJ2-3
v_call: TRBV2
d_call: TRBD2
cdr3_aa: CASSEAGLAGVDTQYF
cdr3_nt: TGTGCCAGCAGTGAAGCGGGACTAGCGGGAGTAGATACGCAGTATTTT

clone_size: many
j_call: TRBJ1-2
v_call: TRBV11-2
d_call: .
cdr3_aa: CASSLGGGRSTYTF
cdr3_nt: TGTGCCAGCAGCTTAGGGGGGGGACGGAGTACCTACACCTTC

clone_size: .
j_call: TRBJ2-7
v_call: TRBV15
d_call: TRBD1
cdr3_aa: CATSRDRGQSSYEQYF
cdr3_nt: TGTGCCACCAGCAGAGATAGGGGGCAGAGCTCCTACGAGCAGTACTTC

clone_size: many
j_call: TRBJ2-7
v_call: TRBV7-8
d_call: .
cdr3_aa: CASSLQEGTYEQYF
cdr3_nt: TGTGCCAGCAGCTTACAAGAGGGCACCTACGAGCAGTACTTC

clone_size: .
j_call: TRBJ1-4
v_call: TRBV7-2
d_call: TRBD1
cdr3_aa: CASSSRQGNEKLFF
cdr3_nt: TGTGCCAGCAGCTCGAGACAGGGAAATGAAAAACTGTTTTTT

clone_size: many
j_call: TRBJ1-1
v_call: TRBV4-1
d_call: TRBD1
cdr3_aa: CASRTGQGANTEAFF
cdr3_nt: TGCGCCAGCAGGACGGGACAGGGGGCGAATACTGAAGCTTTCTTT

clone_size: many
j_call: TRBJ1-1
v_call: TRBV28
d_call: TRBD1
cdr3_aa: CASSPRPGQGFEAFF
cdr3_nt: TGTGCCAGCAGCCCTCGACCGGGACAGGGGTTTGAAGCTTTCTTT

clone_size: many
j_call: TRBJ1-4
v_call: TRBV5-1
d_call: .
cdr3_aa: CASSQDRGRGEKLFF
cdr3_nt: TGCGCCAGCAGCCAGGATCGAGGGAGGGGGGAAAAACTGTTTTTT

clone_size: many
j_call: TRBJ1-1
v_call: TRBV2
d_call: TRBD1
cdr3_aa: CASRRQGTTEAFF
cdr3_nt: TGTGCCAGCAGGAGACAGGGTACCACTGAAGCTTTCTTT

clone_size: many
j_call: TRBJ1-2
v_call: TRBV10-3
d_call: .
cdr3_aa: CAISDSHRAYGYTF
cdr3_nt: TGTGCCATCAGTGATTCCCACAGGGCCTATGGCTACACCTTC

clone_size: many
j_call: TRBJ2-4
v_call: TRBV5-1
d_call: .
cdr3_aa: CASSLDTLAKNIQYF
cdr3_nt: TGCGCCAGCAGCTTGGACACCTTAGCCAAAAACATTCAGTACTTC

clone_size: few
j_call: TRBJ1-4
v_call: TRBV30
d_call: .
cdr3_aa: CAWSRGLNEKLFF
cdr3_nt: TGTGCCTGGAGTAGGGGTTTGAATGAAAAACTGTTTTTT

clone_size: many
j_call: TRBJ2-7
v_call: TRBV5-5
d_call: .
cdr3_aa: CASSLKQGGNYEQYF
cdr3_nt: TGTGCCAGCAGCTTGAAACAGGGAGGCAACTACGAGCAGTACTTC

clone_size: .
j_call: TRBJ2-5
v_call: TRBV6-2/TRBV6-3
d_call: TRBD2
cdr3_aa: CASSRNKKLAGEETQYF
cdr3_nt: TGTGCCAGCAGCCGAAACAAAAAACTAGCGGGGGAAGAGACCCAGTACTTC

clone_size: many
j_call: TRBJ2-3
v_call: TRBV5-4
d_call: .
cdr3_aa: CASSGRQTSTDTQYF
cdr3_nt: TGTGCCAGCAGCGGCAGACAGACGAGCACAGATACGCAGTATTTT

clone_size: many
j_call: TRBJ1-1
v_call: TRBV12-3/TRBV12-4
d_call: TRBD1
cdr3_aa: CASSVGTGHYTEAFF
cdr3_nt: TGTGCCAGCAGTGTCGGGACAGGGCATTACACTGAAGCTTTCTTT

clone_size: many
j_call: TRBJ2-1
v_call: TRBV10-3
d_call: .
cdr3_aa: CAISESGGESNEQFF
cdr3_nt: TGTGCCATCAGTGAGTCCGGCGGGGAAAGCAATGAGCAGTTCTTC

clone_size: many
j_call: TRBJ2-3
v_call: TRBV7-2
d_call: .
cdr3_aa: CASSLELSSTDTQYF
cdr3_nt: TGTGCCAGCAGCTTAGAGCTTTCTAGCACAGATACGCAGTATTTT

clone_size: many
j_call: TRBJ1-3
v_call: TRBV4-3
d_call: .
cdr3_aa: CASSQAVPGDSGNTIYF
cdr3_nt: TGCGCCAGCAGCCAAGCAGTCCCGGGGGACTCTGGAAACACCATATATTTT

clone_size: many
j_call: TRBJ1-2
v_call: TRBV7-9
d_call: .
cdr3_aa: CASSLVEGLNYGYTF
cdr3_nt: TGTGCCAGCAGCCTAGTCGAGGGTTTGAACTATGGCTACACCTTC

clone_size: few
j_call: TRBJ1-2
v_call: TRBV20-1
d_call: .
cdr3_aa: CSAGGGSGYTF
cdr3_nt: TGCAGTGCCGGAGGGGGTTCTGGCTACACCTTC

clone_size: .
j_call: TRBJ2-3
v_call: TRBV6-1
d_call: TRBD2
cdr3_aa: CASSDISGGADTQYF
cdr3_nt: TGTGCCAGCAGTGATATTAGCGGGGGGGCAGATACGCAGTATTTT

clone_size: few
j_call: TRBJ2-3
v_call: TRBV7-8
d_call: TRBD1
cdr3_aa: CASSLAVRGLKDTQYF
cdr3_nt: TGTGCCAGCAGCTTAGCGGTCAGGGGGCTGAAAGATACGCAGTATTTT

clone_size: .
j_call: TRBJ1-5
v_call: TRBV9
d_call: .
cdr3_aa: CASSPGVGNDQPQHF
cdr3_nt: TGTGCCAGCAGCCCGGGGGTAGGCAATGACCAGCCCCAGCATTTT

clone_size: many
j_call: TRBJ1-5
v_call: TRBV7-9
d_call: TRBD1
cdr3_aa: CASSLGGTGPNQPQHF
cdr3_nt: TGTGCCAGCAGCTTAGGAGGGACAGGGCCCAATCAGCCCCAGCATTTT

clone_size: many
j_call: TRBJ1-1
v_call: TRBV5-1
d_call: TRBD1
cdr3_aa: CASSLQGARTEAFF
cdr3_nt: TGCGCCAGCAGCTTACAGGGGGCGAGGACTGAAGCTTTCTTT

clone_size: few
j_call: TRBJ2-5
v_call: TRBV11-2
d_call: TRBD2
cdr3_aa: CASSLGLASHQETQYF
cdr3_nt: TGTGCCAGCAGCCTCGGACTAGCGAGTCATCAAGAGACCCAGTACTTC

clone_size: few
j_call: TRBJ1-2
v_call: TRBV7-9
d_call: TRBD1
cdr3_aa: CASSLNGDRGNYGYTF
cdr3_nt: TGTGCCAGCAGCCTAAACGGGGACAGGGGGAACTATGGCTACACCTTC

clone_size: many
j_call: TRBJ1-5
v_call: TRBV6-6
d_call: .
cdr3_aa: CASSYTPQGANQPQHF
cdr3_nt: TGTGCCAGCAGTTACACCCCCCAGGGCGCAAACCAGCCCCAGCATTTT

clone_size: many
j_call: TRBJ2-1
v_call: TRBV10-1
d_call: .
cdr3_aa: CAILPPSSYNEQFF
cdr3_nt: TGCGCCATCCTACCCCCGAGCTCCTACAATGAGCAGTTCTTC

clone_size: .
j_call: TRBJ1-3
v_call: TRBV28
d_call: .
cdr3_aa: CASSTTGSGNTIYF
cdr3_nt: TGTGCCAGCAGTACGACAGGATCTGGAAACACCATATATTTT

clone_size: few
j_call: TRBJ1-2
v_call: TRBV5-4
d_call: TRBD1
cdr3_aa: CASSLGQGLYGYTF
cdr3_nt: TGTGCCAGCAGCTTGGGACAGGGGTTATATGGCTACACCTTC

clone_size: many
j_call: TRBJ1-3
v_call: TRBV7-9
d_call: TRBD1
cdr3_aa: CASSWSTGTNTIYF
cdr3_nt: TGTGCCAGCAGCTGGTCGACAGGGACTAACACCATATATTTT

clone_size: many
j_call: TRBJ2-3
v_call: TRBV5-1
d_call: TRBD1
cdr3_aa: CASSLATGGLDTQYF
cdr3_nt: TGCGCCAGCAGCTTGGCGACAGGGGGATTAGATACGCAGTATTTT

clone_size: many
j_call: TRBJ2-2
v_call: TRBV6-2/TRBV6-3
d_call: .
cdr3_aa: CASSSRGNTGELFF
cdr3_nt: TGTGCCAGCAGTTCCAGGGGAAACACCGGGGAGCTGTTTTTT

clone_size: many
j_call: TRBJ1-4
v_call: TRBV6-1
d_call: .
cdr3_aa: CASNPAGGEKLFF
cdr3_nt: TGTGCCAGCAACCCGGCAGGAGGAGAAAAACTGTTTTTT